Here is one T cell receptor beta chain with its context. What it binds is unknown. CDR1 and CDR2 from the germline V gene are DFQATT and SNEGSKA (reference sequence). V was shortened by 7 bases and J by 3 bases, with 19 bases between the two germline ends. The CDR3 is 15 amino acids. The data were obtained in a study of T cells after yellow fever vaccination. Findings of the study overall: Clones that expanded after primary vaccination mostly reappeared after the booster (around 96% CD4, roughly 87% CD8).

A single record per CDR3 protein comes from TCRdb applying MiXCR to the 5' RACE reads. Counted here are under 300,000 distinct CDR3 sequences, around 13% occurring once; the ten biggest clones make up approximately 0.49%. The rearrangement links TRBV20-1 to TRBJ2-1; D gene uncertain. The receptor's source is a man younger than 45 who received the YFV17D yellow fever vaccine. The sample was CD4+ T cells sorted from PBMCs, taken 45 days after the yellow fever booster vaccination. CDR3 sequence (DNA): TGCAGTGTCAAGAGGTCGGGTATTGGCTACAATGAGCAGTTCTTC. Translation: CSVKRSGIGYNEQFF.